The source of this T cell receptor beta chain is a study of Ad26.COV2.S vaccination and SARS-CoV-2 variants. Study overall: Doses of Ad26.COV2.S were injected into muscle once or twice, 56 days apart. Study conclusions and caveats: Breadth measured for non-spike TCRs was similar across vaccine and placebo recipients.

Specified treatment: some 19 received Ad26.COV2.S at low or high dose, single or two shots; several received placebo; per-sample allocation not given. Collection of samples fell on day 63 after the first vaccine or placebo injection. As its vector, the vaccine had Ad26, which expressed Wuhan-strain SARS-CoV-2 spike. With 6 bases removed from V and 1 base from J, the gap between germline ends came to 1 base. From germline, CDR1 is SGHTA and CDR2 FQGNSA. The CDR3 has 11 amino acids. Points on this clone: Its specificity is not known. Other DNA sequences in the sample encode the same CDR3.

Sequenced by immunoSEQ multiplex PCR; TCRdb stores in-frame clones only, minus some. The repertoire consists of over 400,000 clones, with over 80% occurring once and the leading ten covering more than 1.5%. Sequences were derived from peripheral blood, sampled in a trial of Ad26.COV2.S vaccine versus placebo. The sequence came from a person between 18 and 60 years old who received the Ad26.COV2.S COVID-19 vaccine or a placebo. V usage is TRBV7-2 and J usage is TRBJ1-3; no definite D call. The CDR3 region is CASRSGNTIYF. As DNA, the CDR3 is TGTGCCAGCAGGTCTGGAAACACCATATATTTT.